Reported below is one TCR beta chain. Its antigen remains unidentified. The data belong to a study of OX40 agonist ivuxolimab in advanced cancers. Across the whole study: An anti-OX40 (CD134) antibody with agonistic activity, ivuxolimab, was administered to patients. Study-wide results and limits: Researchers report that CD8+ T cells had, on average, more expanded clones than CD4+.

The J segment lost 6 bases and the V segment lost 2 bases, leaving 4 bases of the junction unmatched. Germline CDR1 is KGHSH and CDR2 is LQKENI. There are 16 residues in the CDR3. TCRdb's table, derived via immunoSEQ multiplex PCR, lists solely in-frame clones and lacks some. The repertoire includes about 55,000 clones, 75% to 90% of them detected once, and roughly an eighth sits in the top ten. Individuals having autoimmune disease history or systemic immunosuppression were not enrolled. The sequence derives from an adult with an advanced solid tumor such as melanoma, head and neck, liver or kidney cancer. The rearrangement uses TRBV18 and TRBJ2-3, with 14 bases lining up with TRBD2. The sequencing used CD4+ or CD8+ T cells sorted from blood, collected in a trial of the OX40 agonist ivuxolimab. This chain's CDR3 is CASSPAGLAGGDTQYF. The CDR3 nucleotides read TGTGCCAGCTCACCAGCCGGACTAGCGGGAGGCGATACGCAGTATTTT. Drawing the rest from reference TRBV18 and TRBJ2-3, the complete variable domain is NAGVMQNPRHLVRRRGQEARLRCSPMKGHSHVYWYRQLPEEGLKFMVYLQKENIIDESGMPKERFSAEFPKEGPSILRIQQVVRGDSAAYFCASSPAGLAGGDTQYFGPGTRLTVL.